This T cell receptor beta chain was identified during a study of identical twins. Study conclusions and caveats: Findings came from cross-sectional statistics, without long-term follow-up of donors. Twin-shared out-of-frame alpha sequences showed excess low generation probability.

J lost 1 base, V lost 0 bases, and 3 bases had no gene match. This CDR3 comprises 15 residues. Looked up from germline, CDR1 is MGHRA and CDR2 is YSYEKL. The donors were all healthy and Caucasian. This clonotype was detected a few times. Antigen unknown. A universal primer site was added by template switching, and unique molecular identifiers were carried by the cDNA. TCRdb used MiXCR to reprocess the 5' RACE reads, holding one entry per CDR3 protein. The sample yields some 630,000 distinct CDR3 sequences, about 7.1% seen once. The sample was also reused in another study, on yellow fever vaccine responses in identical twins.

This chain joins TRBV4-1 and TRBJ2-7; 7 bases line up with TRBD2. Material: PBMCs. The clonotype was recovered from a woman aged 18-29 years in good health. CDR3: CASSQEGLESYEQYF. CDR3 nucleotide sequence: TGCGCCAGCAGCCAAGAAGGACTAGAGTCCTACGAGCAGTACTTC.